This TCR beta chain was sequenced in a study of blood T cell repertoires in COVID-19 (dated by TCRdb to about 2020). Regarding the study in general: Samples from collaborators originated in the United States, Italy and Spain and spanned both the acute and convalescent phases of COVID-19. The samples were drawn from two sources: the first 160 participants of the ongoing ImmuneRACE study, and 1,000 to 1,500 subjects contributed by 6 global collaborators. The prospective study material was composed of cDNA or gDNA derived from T cells, B-cell-depleted T cells, or PBMCs. The repertoires were released in a freely available public database meant as a resource for research on the immune response to SARS-CoV-2. Where available, HLA class I and class II types were obtained from metadata supplied by the sample provider rather than from assay-based typing. Nearly every sample came with metadata listing a de-identified subject ID, COVID-19 status, age in years and sex. The dataset comprised deeply sampled blood TCRbeta repertoires from subjects exposed to, actively infected with, or recovered from COVID-19.

The collaborating institutions used their own protocols to collect whole blood in K2EDTA tubes. For TCRbeta analysis, collaborator samples were shipped as frozen whole blood, as isolated PBMCs, or as DNA extracted from either sample type. The full study reports these points: How much clinical and demographic metadata was included differed by source and by participant, and the metadata was provided uncurated.

The CDR3 sequence holds 16 residues, the cysteine and phenylalanine included. Of the read, only the CDR3 DNA is kept; its 48 bases are in frame from base 1. Unmatched junction bases come to 10, with V trimmed by 4 bases and J by 3 bases. CDR1 and CDR2 (SNHLY, FYNNEI) derive from the germline V gene. TCRbeta CDR3 regions were amplified from genomic DNA by means of the immunoSEQ Assay, a bias-controlled multiplex PCR. Concerning the study's data processing: Nucleated cell counts per sample were estimated from amplification of reference gene primers within the assay. To quantify the absolute abundance of each unique TCRbeta CDR3 rearrangement, sequence reads were collapsed and filtered. For each sample, productive Simpson clonality was calculated as the square root of Simpson's diversity index across productive rearrangements. The clones in this table, taken by TCRdb from immuneACCESS, are in-frame only. Not every clone is retained; where verified, under half of the shortfall comes from an unresolved V gene, and the cause of the rest is unknown. The V and J calls and the clone size are those of that table, but D and trimming were determined from the DNA. The sample includes roughly 230,000 clones, with approximately 82% observed a single time. The ten largest clones take up around 8.1% of the sample.

To note about this clone: Its antigen remains undetermined. Per-nucleotide qualities are absent, and no much larger clonotype sits a single base away.

Input material: peripheral blood. The sequence links TRBV2 to TRBJ1-2, with TRBD1 identical over 8 junction bases. The origin of this receptor is a man in his forties with active or convalescent COVID-19. The CDR3 loop reads CASSADRGLHYYGYTF. In nucleotides, the sequence is TGTGCCAGCAGTGCTGACAGGGGACTCCACTACTATGGCTACACCTTC.